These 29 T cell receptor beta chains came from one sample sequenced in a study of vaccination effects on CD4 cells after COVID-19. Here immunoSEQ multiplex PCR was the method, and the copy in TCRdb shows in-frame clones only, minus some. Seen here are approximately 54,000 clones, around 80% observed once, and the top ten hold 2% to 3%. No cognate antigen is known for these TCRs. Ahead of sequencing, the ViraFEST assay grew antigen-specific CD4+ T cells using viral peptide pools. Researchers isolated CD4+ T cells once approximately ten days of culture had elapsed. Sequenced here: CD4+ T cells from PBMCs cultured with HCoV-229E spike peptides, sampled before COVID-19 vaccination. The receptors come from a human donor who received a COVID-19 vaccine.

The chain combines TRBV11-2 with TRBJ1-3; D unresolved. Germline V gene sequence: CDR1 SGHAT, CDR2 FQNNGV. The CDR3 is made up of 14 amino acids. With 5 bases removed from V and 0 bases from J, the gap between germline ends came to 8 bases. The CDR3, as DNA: TGTGCCAGCAGCCGTGGGATCTCTGGAAACACCATATATTTT. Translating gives CASSRGISGNTIYF.

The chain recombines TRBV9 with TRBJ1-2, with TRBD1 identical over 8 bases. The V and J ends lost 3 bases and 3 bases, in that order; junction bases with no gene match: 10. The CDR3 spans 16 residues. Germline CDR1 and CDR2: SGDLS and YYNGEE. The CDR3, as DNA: TGTGCCAGCAGCGCGTCTCAGGGGGCCGTGGACTATGGCTACACCTTC. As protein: CASSASQGAVDYGYTF.

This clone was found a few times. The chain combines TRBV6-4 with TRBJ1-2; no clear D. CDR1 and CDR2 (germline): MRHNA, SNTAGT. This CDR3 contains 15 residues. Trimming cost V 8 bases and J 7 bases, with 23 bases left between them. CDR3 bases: TGTGCCAGCGCCGCGGACGGTAATGTAAGATCTGGCTACACCTTC. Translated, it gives CASAADGNVRSGYTF.

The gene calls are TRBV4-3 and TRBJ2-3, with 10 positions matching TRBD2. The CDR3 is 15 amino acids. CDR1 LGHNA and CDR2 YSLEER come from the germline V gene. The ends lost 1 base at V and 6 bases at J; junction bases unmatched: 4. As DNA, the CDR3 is TGCGCCAGCAGCCAAGCTAGCGGGGGCCTCGATACGCAGTATTTT. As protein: CASSQASGGLDTQYF.

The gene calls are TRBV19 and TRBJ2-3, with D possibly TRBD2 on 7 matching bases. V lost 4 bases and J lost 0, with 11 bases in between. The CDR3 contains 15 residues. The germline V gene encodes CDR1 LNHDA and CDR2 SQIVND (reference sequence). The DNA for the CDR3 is TGTGCCAGTAGTAACGGGGGGCCAAGCACAGATACGCAGTATTTT. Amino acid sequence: CASSNGGPSTDTQYF.

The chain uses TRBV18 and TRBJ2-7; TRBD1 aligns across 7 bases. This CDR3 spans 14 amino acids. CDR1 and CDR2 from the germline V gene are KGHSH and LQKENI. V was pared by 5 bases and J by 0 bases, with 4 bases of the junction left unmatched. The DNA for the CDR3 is TGTGCCAGCTCAGTGGCAGGGGGCTCCTACGAGCAGTACGTC. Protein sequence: CASSVAGGSYEQYV.

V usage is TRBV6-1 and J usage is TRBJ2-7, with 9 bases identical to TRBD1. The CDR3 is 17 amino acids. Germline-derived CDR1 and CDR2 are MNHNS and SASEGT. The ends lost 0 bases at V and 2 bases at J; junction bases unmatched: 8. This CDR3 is CASSEAVTGGLTYEQYV. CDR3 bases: TGTGCCAGCAGTGAAGCTGTGACAGGGGGATTAACCTACGAGCAGTACGTC.

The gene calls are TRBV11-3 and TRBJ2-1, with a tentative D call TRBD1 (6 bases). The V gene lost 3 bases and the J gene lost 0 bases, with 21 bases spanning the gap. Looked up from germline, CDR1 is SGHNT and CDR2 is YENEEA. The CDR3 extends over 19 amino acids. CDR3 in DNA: TGTGCCAGCAGCTTCTCAGACCCTCTACAGGGAAGCTCCTACAATGAGCAGTTCTTC. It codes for CASSFSDPLQGSSYNEQFF.

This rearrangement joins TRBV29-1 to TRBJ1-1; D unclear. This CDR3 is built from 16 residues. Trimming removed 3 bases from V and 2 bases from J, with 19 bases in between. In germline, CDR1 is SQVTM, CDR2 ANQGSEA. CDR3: CSVEEVGWGANTEAFF. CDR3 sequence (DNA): TGCAGCGTTGAGGAGGTAGGGTGGGGAGCAAACACTGAAGCTTTCTTT. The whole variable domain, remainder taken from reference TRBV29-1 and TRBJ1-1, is SAVISQKPSRDICQRGTSLTIQCQVDSQVTMMFWYRQQPGQSLTLIATANQGSEATYESGFVIDKFPISRPNLTFSTLTVSNMSPEDSSIYLCSVEEVGWGANTEAFFGQGTRLTVV.

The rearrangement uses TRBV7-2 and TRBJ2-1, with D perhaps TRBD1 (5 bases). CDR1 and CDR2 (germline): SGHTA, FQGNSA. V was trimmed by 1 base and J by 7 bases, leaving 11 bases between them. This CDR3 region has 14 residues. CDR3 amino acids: CASSLEGAGNEQFF. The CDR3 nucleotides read TGTGCCAGCAGCTTAGAAGGGGCCGGGAATGAGCAGTTCTTC.

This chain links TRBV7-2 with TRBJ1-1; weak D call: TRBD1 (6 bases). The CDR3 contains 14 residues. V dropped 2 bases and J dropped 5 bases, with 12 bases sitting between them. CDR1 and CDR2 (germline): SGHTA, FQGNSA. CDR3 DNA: TGTGCCAGCAGCTTAAAATCAGGGGTGACTGAAGCTTTCTTT. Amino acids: CASSLKSGVTEAFF.

CDR3 residues: CASSRNRLLQGSNTF. The DNA for the CDR3 is TGTGCCAGCAGCCGAAACCGATTATTACAGGGGTCCAACACCTTC. This rearrangement joins TRBV6-6 to TRBJ1-2, with 7 bases matching TRBD1. Germline V lookup: CDR1 MNHNY, CDR2 SVGAGI (reference sequence). The CDR3 loop spans 15 amino acids. With 6 bases clipped from V and 12 bases from J, the junction kept 19 bases outside the gene matches.

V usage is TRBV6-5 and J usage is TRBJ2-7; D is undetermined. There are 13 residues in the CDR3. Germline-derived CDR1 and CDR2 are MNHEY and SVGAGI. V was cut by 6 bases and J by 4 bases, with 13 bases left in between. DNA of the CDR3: TGTGCCAGCAGCCTCCGACTTGGGTACGAGCAGTACGTC. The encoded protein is CASSLRLGYEQYV.

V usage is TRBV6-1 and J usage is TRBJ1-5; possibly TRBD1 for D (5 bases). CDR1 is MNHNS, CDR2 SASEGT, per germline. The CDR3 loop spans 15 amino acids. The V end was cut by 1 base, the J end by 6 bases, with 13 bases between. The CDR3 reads CASSEGQGRSQPQHF. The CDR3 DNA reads TGTGCCAGCAGTGAAGGGCAGGGAAGAAGTCAGCCCCAGCATTTT.

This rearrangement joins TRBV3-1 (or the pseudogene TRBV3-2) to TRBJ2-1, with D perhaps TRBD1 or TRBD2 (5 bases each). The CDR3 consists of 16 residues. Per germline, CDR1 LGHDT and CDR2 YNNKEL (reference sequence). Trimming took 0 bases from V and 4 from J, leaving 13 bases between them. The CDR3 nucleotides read TGTGCCAGCAGCCAAGATTTAGGGACCGTATACAATGAGCAGTTCTTC. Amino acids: CASSQDLGTVYNEQFF.

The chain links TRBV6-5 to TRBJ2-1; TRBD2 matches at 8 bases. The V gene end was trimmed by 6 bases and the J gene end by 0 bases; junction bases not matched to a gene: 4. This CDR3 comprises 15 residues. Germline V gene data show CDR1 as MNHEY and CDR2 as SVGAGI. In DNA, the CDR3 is TGTGCCAGCAGAATAGCGGGGACCTCCTACAATGAGCAGTTCTTC. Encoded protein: CASRIAGTSYNEQFF.

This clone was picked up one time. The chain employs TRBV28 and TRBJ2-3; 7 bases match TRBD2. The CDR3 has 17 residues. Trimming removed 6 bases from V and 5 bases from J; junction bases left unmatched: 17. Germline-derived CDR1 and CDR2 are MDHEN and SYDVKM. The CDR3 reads CASRPTDSKGRGDTQYF. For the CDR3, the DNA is TGTGCCAGCAGACCAACAGACAGTAAAGGGAGGGGAGATACGCAGTATTTT.

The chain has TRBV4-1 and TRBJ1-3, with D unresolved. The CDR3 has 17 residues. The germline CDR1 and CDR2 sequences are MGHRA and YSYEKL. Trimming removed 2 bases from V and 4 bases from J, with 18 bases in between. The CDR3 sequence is CASSQTSPVSAGNTIYF. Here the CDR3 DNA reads TGCGCCAGCAGCCAAACTAGCCCCGTATCGGCCGGAAACACCATATATTTT.

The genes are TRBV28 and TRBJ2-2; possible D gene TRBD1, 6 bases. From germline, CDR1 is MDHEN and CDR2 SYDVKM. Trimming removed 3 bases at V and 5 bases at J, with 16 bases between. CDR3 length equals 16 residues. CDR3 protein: CASSFSSGARTGELFF. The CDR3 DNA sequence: TGTGCCAGCAGTTTCTCCTCAGGGGCGCGTACCGGGGAGCTGTTTTTT.

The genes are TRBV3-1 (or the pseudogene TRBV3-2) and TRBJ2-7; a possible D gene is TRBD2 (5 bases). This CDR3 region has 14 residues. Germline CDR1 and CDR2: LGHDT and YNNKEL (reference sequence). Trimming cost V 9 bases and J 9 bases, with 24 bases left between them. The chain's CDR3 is CARLKRGRPAGQYV. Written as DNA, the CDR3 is TGTGCCAGACTGAAAAGAGGACGGCCCGCGGGGCAGTACGTC.

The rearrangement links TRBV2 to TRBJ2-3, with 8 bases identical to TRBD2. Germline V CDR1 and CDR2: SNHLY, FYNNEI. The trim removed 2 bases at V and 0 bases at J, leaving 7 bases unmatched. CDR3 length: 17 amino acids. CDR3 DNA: TGTGCCAGCAGTGAACCGCCGACTAGCGAAAGCACAGATACGCAGTATTTT. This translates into CASSEPPTSESTDTQYF.

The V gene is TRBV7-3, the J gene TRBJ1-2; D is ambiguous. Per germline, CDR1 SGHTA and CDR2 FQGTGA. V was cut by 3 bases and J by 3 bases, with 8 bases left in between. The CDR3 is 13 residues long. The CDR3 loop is CASSLSEDYGYTF. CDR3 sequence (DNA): TGTGCCAGCAGCTTGTCCGAGGACTATGGCTACACCTTC.

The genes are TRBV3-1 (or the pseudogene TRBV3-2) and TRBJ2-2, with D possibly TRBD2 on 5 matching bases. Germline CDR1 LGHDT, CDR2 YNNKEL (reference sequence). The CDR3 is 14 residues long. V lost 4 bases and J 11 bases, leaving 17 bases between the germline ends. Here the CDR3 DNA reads TGTGCCAGCAGCCCGGGTCGGCGGGCGGTTGAGCTGTTTTTT. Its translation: CASSPGRRAVELFF.

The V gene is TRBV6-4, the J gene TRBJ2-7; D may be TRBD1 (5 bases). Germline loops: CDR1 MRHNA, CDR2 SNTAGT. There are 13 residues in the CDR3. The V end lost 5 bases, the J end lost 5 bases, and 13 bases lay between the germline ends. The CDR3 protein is CASSPRQGHEQYV. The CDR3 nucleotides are TGTGCCAGCAGTCCGAGGCAGGGTCACGAGCAGTACGTC.

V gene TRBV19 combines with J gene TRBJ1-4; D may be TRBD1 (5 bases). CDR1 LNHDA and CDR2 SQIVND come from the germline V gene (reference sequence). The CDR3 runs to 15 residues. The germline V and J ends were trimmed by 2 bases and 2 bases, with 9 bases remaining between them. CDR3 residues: CASSILGATNEKLFF. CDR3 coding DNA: TGTGCCAGTAGTATACTAGGGGCTACTAATGAAAAACTGTTTTTT. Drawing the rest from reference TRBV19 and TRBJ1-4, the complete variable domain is DGGITQSPKYLFRKEGQNVTLSCEQNLNHDAMYWYRQDPGQGLRLIYYSQIVNDFQKGDIAEGYSVSREKKESFPLTVTSAQKNPTAFYLCASSILGATNEKLFFGSGTQLSVL.

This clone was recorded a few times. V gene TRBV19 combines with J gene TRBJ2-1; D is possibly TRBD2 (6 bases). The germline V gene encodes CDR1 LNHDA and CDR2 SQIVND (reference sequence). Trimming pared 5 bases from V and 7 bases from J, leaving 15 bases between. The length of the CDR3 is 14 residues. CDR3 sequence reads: CASSVDGGYNEQFF. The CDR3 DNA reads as TGTGCCAGTAGTGTGGACGGAGGGTATAATGAGCAGTTCTTC. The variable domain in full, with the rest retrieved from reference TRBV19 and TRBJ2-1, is DGGITQSPKYLFRKEGQNVTLSCEQNLNHDAMYWYRQDPGQGLRLIYYSQIVNDFQKGDIAEGYSVSREKKESFPLTVTSAQKNPTAFYLCASSVDGGYNEQFFGPGTRLTVL.

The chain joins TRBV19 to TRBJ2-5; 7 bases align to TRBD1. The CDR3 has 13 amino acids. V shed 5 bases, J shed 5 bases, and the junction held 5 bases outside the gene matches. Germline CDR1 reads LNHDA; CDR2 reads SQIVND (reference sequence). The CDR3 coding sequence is TGTGCCAGTAGTCGACAGGGCGTGGAGACCCAGTACTTC. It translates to CASSRQGVETQYF.

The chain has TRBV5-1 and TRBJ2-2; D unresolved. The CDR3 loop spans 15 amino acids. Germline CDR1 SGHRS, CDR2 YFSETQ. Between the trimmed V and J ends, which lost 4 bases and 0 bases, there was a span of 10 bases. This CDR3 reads CASSPSRSNTGELFF. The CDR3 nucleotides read TGCGCCAGCAGCCCGTCGCGGTCGAACACCGGGGAGCTGTTTTTT.

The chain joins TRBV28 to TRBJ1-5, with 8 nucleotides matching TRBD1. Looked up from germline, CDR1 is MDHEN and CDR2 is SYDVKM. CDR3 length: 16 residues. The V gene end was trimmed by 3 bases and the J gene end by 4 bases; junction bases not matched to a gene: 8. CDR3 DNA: TGTGCCAGCAGTTTCCCAGGACAGGGAAATAATCAGCCCCAGCATTTT. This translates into CASSFPGQGNNQPQHF. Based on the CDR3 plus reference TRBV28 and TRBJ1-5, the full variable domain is DVKVTQSSRYLVKRTGEKVFLECVQDMDHENMFWYRQDPGLGLRLIYFSYDVKMKEKGDIPEGYSVSREKKERFSLILESASTNQTSMYLCASSFPGQGNNQPQHFGDGTRLSIL.